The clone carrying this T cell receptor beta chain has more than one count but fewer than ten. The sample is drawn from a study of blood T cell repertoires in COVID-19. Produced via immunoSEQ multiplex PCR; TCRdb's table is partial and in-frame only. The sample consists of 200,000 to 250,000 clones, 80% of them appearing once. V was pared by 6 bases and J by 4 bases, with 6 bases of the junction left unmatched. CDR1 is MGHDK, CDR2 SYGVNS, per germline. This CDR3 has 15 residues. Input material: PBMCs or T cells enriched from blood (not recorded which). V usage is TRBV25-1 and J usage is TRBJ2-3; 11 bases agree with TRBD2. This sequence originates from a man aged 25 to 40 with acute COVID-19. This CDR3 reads CASRLAGGPADTQYF. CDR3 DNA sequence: TGTGCCAGCAGGTTAGCGGGGGGGCCAGCAGATACGCAGTATTTT.